This TCR beta chain derives from a study of chemoradiotherapy in HPV16-positive cancers. General study results and limits: For HPV16-positive patients, expanding HPV-responsive T cells associated with longer recurrence-free survival.

CDR1 is LNHDA and CDR2 is SQIVND in the germline V gene (reference sequence). The CDR3 is 15 amino acids. V dropped 3 bases and J dropped 0 bases, with 9 bases sitting between them. The repertoire was sequenced with immunoSEQ multiplex PCR; TCRdb's copy has only in-frame clones and lacks some. The repertoire holds some 9,800 clones, with about 90% as singletons. Repeated repertoire sampling spanned the course of chemoradiotherapy. Comments on this clone: Its specificity is not known.

The genes are TRBV19 and TRBJ2-4; D perhaps matches TRBD1 (5 bases). This sequence was found in a human donor with HPV-associated anogenital cancer. This sample comprised blood, obtained from a patient who underwent chemoradiotherapy. The CDR3 coding sequence is TGTGCCAGTAGTATGGGGCCCGGAGCCAAAAACATTCAGTACTTC. Translation: CASSMGPGAKNIQYF.